The 9 T cell receptor beta chains in this list originate from one sample, sequenced in a study of T cells after yellow fever vaccination. Each CDR3 protein is one row after TCRdb ran MiXCR on the 5' RACE reads. The table has some 320,000 distinct CDR3 sequences, around 10% seen once; the top ten hold less than 3.5%. This material consisted of CD4+ T cells sorted from PBMCs, taken 45 days after the yellow fever booster vaccination. Receptors originate from a man aged 18 to 35 who received the YFV17D yellow fever vaccine.

This clonotype was counted at least ten times. This chain uses TRBV7-6 with TRBJ1-4; 8 nucleotides align to TRBD1. The trim removed 5 bases at V and 8 bases at J, leaving 13 bases unmatched. CDR1 and CDR2 (germline): SGHVS, FNYEAQ. The length of the CDR3 is 16 residues. The CDR3 here is CASSPSQGASQEKLFF. The CDR3 nucleotides read TGTGCCAGCAGCCCGTCGCAGGGGGCTTCGCAGGAAAAACTGTTTTTT. The full variable domain, with the rest looked up from reference TRBV7-6 and TRBJ1-4, is GAGVSQSPRYKVTKRGQDVALRCDPISGHVSLYWYRQALGQGPEFLTYFNYEAQQDKSGLPNDRFSAERPEGSISTLTIQRTEQRDSAMYRCASSPSQGASQEKLFFGSGTQLSVL.

The chain carries TRBV6-4 and TRBJ1-2; 7 positions agree with TRBD1. The CDR3 runs 15 residues. The ends lost 2 bases at V and 4 bases at J; junction bases unmatched: 7. CDR1 is MRHNA, CDR2 SNTAGT, per germline. The CDR3 sequence: CASSDNPGQPYGYTF. The CDR3 DNA reads TGTGCCAGCAGTGACAACCCGGGACAGCCCTATGGCTACACCTTC.

V and J are TRBV7-2 and TRBJ1-2; 7 nucleotides match TRBD1. CDR3 size: 15 residues. Germline loops: CDR1 SGHTA, CDR2 FQGNSA. The V and J ends lost 3 bases and 8 bases, in that order; junction bases with no gene match: 12. The CDR3 bases are TGTGCCAGCAGCTTCCAGACAGGGCCTGGGTTCGGCTACACCTTC. Translating gives CASSFQTGPGFGYTF.

This clonotype showed up just a few times. The chain couples TRBV5-1 to TRBJ2-3; D gene unclear. The V and J ends lost 0 bases and 2 bases respectively, with 7 bases between them. CDR1 is SGHRS and CDR2 is YFSETQ in the germline V gene. This CDR3 spans 14 amino acids. CDR3 loop: CASSLESHTDTQYF. CDR3 bases: TGCGCCAGCAGCTTGGAGTCACACACAGATACGCAGTATTTT.

This chain uses TRBV5-6 with TRBJ2-1; D gene ambiguous. Trimming took off 0 bases at V and 10 bases at J, with 17 bases between the two ends. The CDR3 is 15 residues long. Germline-derived CDR1 and CDR2 are SGHDT and YYEEEE. The chain's CDR3 is CASSLAARRLDEQFF. In DNA form, the CDR3 reads TGTGCCAGCAGCTTGGCCGCCCGTAGGCTAGACGAGCAGTTCTTC.

Concerning this clonotype: At one of its ends the junction is not consistent with the germline gene, which may arise from a read error. The gene calls are TRBV9 and TRBJ2-1; no firm D call. The CDR3 is 13 amino acids. Germline V lookup: CDR1 SGDLS, CDR2 YYNGEE. This CDR3 reads CASSVASNNEQFF. CDR3 sequence (DNA): TGTGCCAGCAGCGTAGCCTCCAACAATGAGCAGTTCTTC.

This rearrangement joins TRBV12-3 or TRBV12-4 to TRBJ2-7; 7 positions agree with TRBD1. V shed 2 bases and J 2 bases; nucleotides not matched to a gene: 6. The length of the CDR3 is 15 residues. For the CDR3, the DNA is TGTGCCAGCAGTTTATGGGGGACAGCTACCTACGAGCAGTACTTC. Amino acid sequence: CASSLWGTATYEQYF.

This clonotype has at least ten counts. The CDR3 sequence: CASSGQGNTGELFF. The CDR3 nucleotides are TGTGCCAGCAGCGGACAGGGGAACACCGGGGAGCTGTTTTTT. The chain recombines TRBV7-2 with TRBJ2-2; 8 bases agree with TRBD1. This CDR3 is built from 14 residues. J gave up 1 base and V 5 bases, and 0 bases lay outside the gene matches. From germline, CDR1 is SGHTA and CDR2 FQGNSA.

This clonotype was seen ten or more times. This chain joins TRBV10-2 and TRBJ2-7; 9 bases map to TRBD2. The germline V gene has CDR1 WSHSY and CDR2 SAAADI. Trimming took 8 bases from V and 3 from J; bases not matched to a gene: 5. The CDR3 is 13 residues long. The CDR3 loop reads CASLRGGFYEQYF. In DNA form, the CDR3 reads TGCGCCAGCCTGCGGGGGGGGTTCTACGAGCAGTACTTC.